Listed below are T cell receptor beta chains from one sample, sequenced in a study of blood T cell repertoires in COVID-19. Data came from immunoSEQ multiplex PCR; TCRdb stores just in-frame clones and leaves some out. The sample consists of more than 200,000 clones, approximately 90% of them appearing once. The sequenced sample was peripheral blood. These receptors came from a man over 45 with acute or convalescent COVID-19. The CDR3 runs from the conserved cysteine through the conserved F or W. D genes are given only for firm matches.

V gene: TRBV5-4; D gene: .; CDR3 protein: CASSLAVGTGANEKLFF
V gene: TRBV5-1; D gene: .; CDR3 protein: CATSRGYTDTQYF
V gene: TRBV5-1; D gene: .; CDR3 protein: CASTISDNTEAFF
V gene: TRBV5-1; D gene: .; CDR3 protein: CASSTRQGNYGYTF
V gene: TRBV6-1; D gene: TRBD1; CDR3 protein: CASSELTGVDGYTF
V gene: TRBV7-3; D gene: TRBD1; CDR3 protein: CASSLGDRTYEQYF
V gene: TRBV7-2; D gene: .; CDR3 protein: CASSLAYNEQFF
V gene: TRBV13; D gene: TRBD2; CDR3 protein: CASSPGLAPGELFF
V gene: TRBV6-5; D gene: .; CDR3 protein: CASRLPGQPPEKLFF
V gene: TRBV7-9; D gene: .; CDR3 protein: CASSPDSPNQPQHF
V gene: TRBV5-1; D gene: TRBD1; CDR3 protein: CASSRDRGQGNTIYF
V gene: TRBV11-2; D gene: .; CDR3 protein: CASSLAGGKLFF
V gene: TRBV18; D gene: .; CDR3 protein: CASSPELVKPEAFF
V gene: TRBV6-6; D gene: .; CDR3 protein: CASSRFSTVNTGELFF
V gene: TRBV5-1; D gene: .; CDR3 protein: CASSSREAEGYTF
V gene: TRBV5-4; D gene: .; CDR3 protein: CASGHSDLSGNTIYF
V gene: TRBV5-6; D gene: TRBD2; CDR3 protein: CASSILAGTDTQYF
V gene: TRBV12-3/TRBV12-4; D gene: .; CDR3 protein: CASSRGFNYGYTF
V gene: TRBV5-1; D gene: TRBD1; CDR3 protein: CASRKGYGTGGDYGYTF
V gene: TRBV5-6; D gene: .; CDR3 protein: CASSLVQGVSYEQYF
V gene: TRBV18; D gene: .; CDR3 protein: CASSPTAIYGYTF
V gene: TRBV25-1; D gene: .; CDR3 protein: CASSESGTDTQYF
V gene: TRBV4-2; D gene: TRBD1; CDR3 protein: CASSQGVGGAGTEAFF
V gene: TRBV10-1; D gene: .; CDR3 protein: CASSPSTSNTEAFF
V gene: TRBV19; D gene: TRBD1; CDR3 protein: CASSSTGLNEKLFF
V gene: TRBV11-2; D gene: .; CDR3 protein: CASRYSSYNSPLHF
V gene: TRBV7-9; D gene: .; CDR3 protein: CASSPWSAGTGIQYF
V gene: TRBV9; D gene: .; CDR3 protein: CASSAPGTRTDTQYF
V gene: TRBV5-1; D gene: TRBD2; CDR3 protein: CASSTGTSHNEQFF
V gene: TRBV5-1; D gene: .; CDR3 protein: CASSLDGAQGIGYTF